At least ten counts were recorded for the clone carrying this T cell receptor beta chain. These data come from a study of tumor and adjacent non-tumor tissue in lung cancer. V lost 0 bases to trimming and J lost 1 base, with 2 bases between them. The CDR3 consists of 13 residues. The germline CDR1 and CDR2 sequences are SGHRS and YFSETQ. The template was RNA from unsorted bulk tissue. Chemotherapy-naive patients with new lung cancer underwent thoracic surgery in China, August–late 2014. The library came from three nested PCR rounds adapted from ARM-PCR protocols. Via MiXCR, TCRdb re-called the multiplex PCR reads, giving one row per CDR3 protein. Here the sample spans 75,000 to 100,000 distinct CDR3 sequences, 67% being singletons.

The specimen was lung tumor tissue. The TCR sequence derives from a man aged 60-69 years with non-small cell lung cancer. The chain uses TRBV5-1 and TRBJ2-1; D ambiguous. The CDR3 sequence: CASSLESYNEQFF. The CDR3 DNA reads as TGCGCCAGCAGCTTGGAATCCTACAATGAGCAGTTCTTC.